The T cell receptor (beta chain) under discussion was sequenced for a study of identifying expanded T cells in peripheral blood. Study-level results: Across healthy donors, higher total template counts meant significantly greater roughly 2-week count variance. Differentially abundant clones: 0.95 to 1.5 between replicates, 16.4 at around 14 days, 19 to 20 at four.

Regarding this clone: Its target is unknown.

With 6 bases removed from V and 5 bases from J, the gap between germline ends came to 20 bases. This CDR3 has 15 residues. Per the germline V gene, CDR1 is MGHRA and CDR2 is YSYEKL. Collection occurred without any documented infections or immune events in donors. Sequencing used immunoSEQ multiplex PCR; TCRdb keeps in-frame clones, though not all of them. The profile shows around 90,000 clones, about 87% of them singletons. The sequenced sample was blood. The J gene is TRBJ2-7, the V gene TRBV4-1; D may be TRBD2 (6 bases). The TCR was taken from a person aged 18 to 70 in good health. The CDR3 bases are TGCGCCAGCAGTTTCAGGGAGGAGACTTCCCACGAGCAGTACTTC. It encodes CASSFREETSHEQYF.